The 11 T cell receptor beta chains below were found in one sample sequenced in a study of blood T cell repertoires in COVID-19. Assay used: immunoSEQ multiplex PCR; TCRdb lists only in-frame clones, some missing. The table has 25,000 or so clones, roughly 88% seen once. Sample: peripheral blood. The receptors come from a woman aged 80 or over with active or convalescent COVID-19.

This chain connects TRBV19 to TRBJ2-2; 7 bases agree with TRBD1. V lost 4 bases and J lost 4; bases outside the gene matches: 12. The germline CDR1 and CDR2 sequences are LNHDA and SQIVND (reference sequence). There are 17 residues in the CDR3. The CDR3 DNA is TGTGCCAGTAGTAGGCAGACAGGGTCGATTTTCACCGGGGAGCTGTTTTTT. It translates to CASSRQTGSIFTGELFF.

The V call is TRBV5-1, the J call TRBJ2-1, with 7 bases fitting TRBD1. CDR1 is SGHRS and CDR2 is YFSETQ in the germline V gene. The ends lost 0 bases at V and 9 bases at J; junction bases unmatched: 9. The CDR3 has 15 residues. CDR3 nucleotide sequence: TGCGCCAGCAGCTTGGATTCTAGCCCAGGGGGTGAGCAGTTCTTC. It translates to CASSLDSSPGGEQFF.

The chain employs TRBV14 and TRBJ1-1, with D unresolved. Trimming left V 1 base short and J 10 bases short, with 13 bases between. The CDR3 runs 13 residues. Germline CDR1 is SGHDN and CDR2 is FVKESK. CDR3 in amino acids: CASSQASGFRAFF. The CDR3 DNA reads TGTGCCAGCAGCCAAGCGTCCGGGTTCAGAGCTTTCTTT. Full variable domain (rest looked up from reference TRBV14 and TRBJ1-1): EAGVTQFPSHSVIEKGQTVTLRCDPISGHDNLYWYRRVMGKEIKFLLHFVKESKQDESGMPNNRFLAERTGGTYSTLKVQPAELEDSGVYFCASSQASGFRAFFGQGTRLTVV.

This rearrangement joins TRBV5-4 to TRBJ2-5, with D possibly being TRBD1 (6 bases). This CDR3 has 16 residues. CDR1 and CDR2 (germline): SGHNT, YYREEE (reference sequence). V gave up 2 bases and J gave up 5 bases, with 19 bases separating them. The CDR3 sequence is CASSLPSGGREETQYF. DNA of the CDR3: TGTGCCAGCAGCTTACCTTCTGGGGGCAGGGAGGAGACCCAGTACTTC.

The rearrangement joins TRBV28 to TRBJ1-3; 12 nucleotides match TRBD1. Germline CDR1 is MDHEN and CDR2 is SYDVKM. After removal of 5 bases from V and 0 bases from J, the junction contained 8 bases not matched to a gene. The CDR3 has 18 amino acids. The CDR3 protein is CASSDRDRGPSSGNTIYF. CDR3 in DNA: TGTGCCAGCAGTGACCGGGACAGGGGGCCGAGCTCTGGAAACACCATATATTTT.

The chain recombines TRBV6-4 with TRBJ2-3; 8 bases map to TRBD2. J gave up 2 bases and V 5 bases, and 3 bases lay outside the gene matches. Germline V gives CDR1 MRHNA, CDR2 SNTAGT. The CDR3 contains 14 residues. CDR3: CASSIAGSTDTQYF. The CDR3 DNA reads TGTGCCAGCAGTATAGCGGGATCCACAGATACGCAGTATTTT.

This sequence joins TRBV13 and TRBJ1-2; 10 nucleotides match TRBD1. The ends lost 5 bases at V and 4 bases at J; junction bases unmatched: 7. This CDR3 has 15 residues. CDR1 and CDR2 from the germline V gene are PRHDT and FYEKMQ (reference sequence). CDR3 amino acids: CASSARDRGSYGYTF. Here the CDR3 DNA reads TGTGCCAGCAGCGCCCGGGACAGGGGTTCCTATGGCTACACCTTC. Together with reference TRBV13 and TRBJ1-2, the CDR3 gives the full variable domain: AAGVIQSPRHLIKEKRETATLKCYPIPRHDTVYWYQQGPGQDPQFLISFYEKMQSDKGSIPDRFSAQQFSDYHSELNMSSLELGDSALYFCASSARDRGSYGYTFGSGTRLTVV.

The rearrangement uses TRBV7-2 and TRBJ1-3; D is ambiguous. The germline V gene has CDR1 SGHTA and CDR2 FQGNSA. V lost 3 bases to trimming and J lost 4 bases, with 7 bases between them. CDR3 length: 13 residues. The CDR3 DNA follows: TGTGCCAGCAGCTTGAAGCGAGGAAACACCATATATTTT. Residues: CASSLKRGNTIYF.

This chain uses TRBV30 with TRBJ1-5, with 8 bases identical to TRBD1. CDR1 is GTSNPN, CDR2 SVGIG, per germline (reference sequence). The CDR3 consists of 14 residues. With V trimmed by 2 bases and J by 3 bases, 3 bases remained unmatched. The CDR3 DNA is TGTGCCTGGAGTAGACAGGGGTACAATCAGCCCCAGCATTTT. As protein: CAWSRQGYNQPQHF.

CDR3 in amino acids: CASSLGGRSYGYTF. Written as DNA, the CDR3 is TGTGCCAGCAGTTTGGGGGGGAGAAGCTATGGCTACACCTTC. The chain carries TRBV27 and TRBJ1-2; possibly TRBD1 for D (5 bases). V gave up 3 bases and J gave up 4 bases, with 12 bases separating them. The CDR3 length is 14 residues. The germline V gene has CDR1 MNHEY and CDR2 SMNVEV (reference sequence).

This rearrangement joins TRBV20-1 to TRBJ1-2; possible D gene TRBD1, 5 bases. The CDR3 runs 14 residues. The V end was cut by 3 bases, the J end by 2 bases, with 13 bases between. Germline-derived CDR1 and CDR2 are DFQATT and SNEGSKA (reference sequence). The chain's CDR3 is CSASRGAGNYGYTF. CDR3 in DNA: TGCAGTGCTAGTCGCGGGGCAGGGAACTATGGCTACACCTTC.